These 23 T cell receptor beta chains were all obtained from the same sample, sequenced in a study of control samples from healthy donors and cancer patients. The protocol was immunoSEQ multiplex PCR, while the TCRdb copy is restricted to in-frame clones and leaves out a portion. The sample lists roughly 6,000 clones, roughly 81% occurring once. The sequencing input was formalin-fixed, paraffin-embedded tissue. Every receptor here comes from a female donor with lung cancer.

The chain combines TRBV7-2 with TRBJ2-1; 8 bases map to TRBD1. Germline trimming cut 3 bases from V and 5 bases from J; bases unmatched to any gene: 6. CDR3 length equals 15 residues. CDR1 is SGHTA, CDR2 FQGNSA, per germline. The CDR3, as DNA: TGTGCCAGCAGCTTCCTGACAGGGGATGACAATGAGCAGTTCTTC. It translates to CASSFLTGDDNEQFF.

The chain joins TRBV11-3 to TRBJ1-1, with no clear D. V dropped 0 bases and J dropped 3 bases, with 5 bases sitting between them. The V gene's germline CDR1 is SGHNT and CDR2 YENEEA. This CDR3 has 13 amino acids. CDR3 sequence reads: CASSLDGYTEAFF. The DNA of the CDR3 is TGTGCCAGCAGCTTAGACGGATACACTGAAGCTTTCTTT.

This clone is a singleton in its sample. This CDR3 reads CASSQGWRGRADTQYF. CDR3 in DNA: TGTGCCAGCAGCCAAGGGTGGCGGGGTAGGGCAGATACGCAGTATTTT. The V gene is TRBV4-2, the J gene TRBJ2-3; D might be TRBD2 (6 bases). Trimming removed 1 base at V and 4 bases at J, with 15 bases between. This CDR3 has 16 amino acids. Germline lookup yields CDR1 LGHNA and CDR2 YNFKEQ.

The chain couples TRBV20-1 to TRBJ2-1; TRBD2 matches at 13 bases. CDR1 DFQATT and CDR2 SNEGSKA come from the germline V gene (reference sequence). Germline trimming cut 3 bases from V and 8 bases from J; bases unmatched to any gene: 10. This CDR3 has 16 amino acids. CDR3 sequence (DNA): TGCAGTGCTAGTTCGAGACTAGCGGGAGGTTGGGATGAGCAGTTCTTC. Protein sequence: CSASSRLAGGWDEQFF.

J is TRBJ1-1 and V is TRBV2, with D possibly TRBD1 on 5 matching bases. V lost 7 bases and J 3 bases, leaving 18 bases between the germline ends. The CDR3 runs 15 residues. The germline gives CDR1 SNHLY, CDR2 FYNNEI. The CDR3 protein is CASTPSRGGDTEAFF. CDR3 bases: TGTGCCAGCACCCCGTCCCGGGGGGGTGACACTGAAGCTTTCTTT. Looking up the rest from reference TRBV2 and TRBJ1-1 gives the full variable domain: EPEVTQTPSHQVTQMGQEVILRCVPISNHLYFYWYRQILGQKVEFLVSFYNNEISEKSEIFDDQFSVERPDGSNFTLKIRSTKLEDSAMYFCASTPSRGGDTEAFFGQGTRLTVV.

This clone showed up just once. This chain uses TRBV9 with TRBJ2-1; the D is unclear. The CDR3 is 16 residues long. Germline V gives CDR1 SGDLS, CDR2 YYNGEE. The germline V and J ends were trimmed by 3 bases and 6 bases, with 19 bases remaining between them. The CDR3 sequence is CASSALGSRLSNEQFF. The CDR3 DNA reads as TGTGCCAGCAGCGCCCTAGGCAGCAGACTCTCCAATGAGCAGTTCTTC.

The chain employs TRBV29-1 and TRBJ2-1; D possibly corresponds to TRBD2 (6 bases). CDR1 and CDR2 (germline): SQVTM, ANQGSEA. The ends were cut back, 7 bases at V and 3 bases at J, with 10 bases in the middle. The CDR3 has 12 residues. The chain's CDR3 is CSGGTGYNEQFF. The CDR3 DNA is TGCAGCGGGGGGACTGGCTACAATGAGCAGTTCTTC.

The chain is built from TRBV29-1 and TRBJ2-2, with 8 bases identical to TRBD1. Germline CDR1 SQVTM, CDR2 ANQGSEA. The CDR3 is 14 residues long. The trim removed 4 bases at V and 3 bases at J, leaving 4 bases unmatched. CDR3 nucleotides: TGCAGCGTTGGTCAGGGGGCCGACACCGGGGAGCTGTTTTTT. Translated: CSVGQGADTGELFF.

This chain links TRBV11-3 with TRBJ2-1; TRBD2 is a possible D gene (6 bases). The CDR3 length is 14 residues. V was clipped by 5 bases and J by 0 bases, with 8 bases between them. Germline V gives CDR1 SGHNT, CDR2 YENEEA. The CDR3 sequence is CASSAGGSYNEQFF. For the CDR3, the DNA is TGTGCCAGCAGCGCCGGGGGCTCCTACAATGAGCAGTTCTTC.

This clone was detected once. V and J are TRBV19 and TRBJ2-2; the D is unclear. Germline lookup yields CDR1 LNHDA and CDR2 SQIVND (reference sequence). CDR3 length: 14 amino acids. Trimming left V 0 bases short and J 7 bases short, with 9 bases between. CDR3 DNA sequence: TGTGCCAGTAGTATAGAGGAACAAATCGGGGAGCTGTTTTTT. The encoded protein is CASSIEEQIGELFF. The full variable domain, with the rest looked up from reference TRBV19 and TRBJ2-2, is DGGITQSPKYLFRKEGQNVTLSCEQNLNHDAMYWYRQDPGQGLRLIYYSQIVNDFQKGDIAEGYSVSREKKESFPLTVTSAQKNPTAFYLCASSIEEQIGELFFGEGSRLTVL.

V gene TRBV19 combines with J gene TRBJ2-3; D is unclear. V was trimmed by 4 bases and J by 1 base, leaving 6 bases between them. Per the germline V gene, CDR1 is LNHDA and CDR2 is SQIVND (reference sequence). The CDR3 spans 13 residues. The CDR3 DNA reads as TGTGCCAGTAGTAACCGGGGCACAGATACGCAGTATTTT. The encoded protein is CASSNRGTDTQYF.

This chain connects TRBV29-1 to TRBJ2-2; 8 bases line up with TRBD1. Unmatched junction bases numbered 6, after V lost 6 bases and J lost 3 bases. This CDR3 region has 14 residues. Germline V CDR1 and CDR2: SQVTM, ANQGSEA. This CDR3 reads CSVVQGVDTGELFF. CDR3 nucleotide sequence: TGCAGCGTGGTACAGGGGGTTGACACCGGGGAGCTGTTTTTT.

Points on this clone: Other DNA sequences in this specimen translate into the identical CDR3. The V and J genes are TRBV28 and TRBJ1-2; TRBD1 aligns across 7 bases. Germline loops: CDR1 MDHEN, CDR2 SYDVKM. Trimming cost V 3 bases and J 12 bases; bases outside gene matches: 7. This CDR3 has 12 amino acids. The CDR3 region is CASSFLTGKHTF. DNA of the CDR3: TGTGCCAGCAGTTTTTTGACAGGGAAGCACACCTTC.

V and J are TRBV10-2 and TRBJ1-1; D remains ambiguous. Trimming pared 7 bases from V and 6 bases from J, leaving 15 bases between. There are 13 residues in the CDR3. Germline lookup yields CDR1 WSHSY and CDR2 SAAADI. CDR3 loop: CASKKDLLAEAFF. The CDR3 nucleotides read TGCGCCAGCAAAAAGGACCTCCTCGCTGAAGCTTTCTTT.

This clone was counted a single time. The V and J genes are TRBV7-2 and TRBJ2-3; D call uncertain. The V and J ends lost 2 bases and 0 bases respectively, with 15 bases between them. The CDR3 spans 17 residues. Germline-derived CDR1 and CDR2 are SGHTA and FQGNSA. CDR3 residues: CASSLWLGGTSTDTQYF. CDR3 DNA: TGTGCCAGCAGCTTATGGCTGGGCGGAACTAGCACAGATACGCAGTATTTT. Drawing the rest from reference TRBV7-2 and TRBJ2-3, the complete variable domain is GAGVSQSPSNKVTEKGKDVELRCDPISGHTALYWYRQSLGQGLEFLIYFQGNSAPDKSGLPSDRFSAERTGGSVSTLTIQRTQQEDSAVYLCASSLWLGGTSTDTQYFGPGTRLTVL.

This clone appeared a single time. DNA for the CDR3: TGTGCCAGCAGCTGGACAGGGGAAGAGACCCAGTACTTC. Translation: CASSWTGEETQYF. The rearrangement links TRBV5-5 to TRBJ2-5; 9 bases line up with TRBD1. Germline V gives CDR1 SGHKS, CDR2 YYEKEE (reference sequence). The length of the CDR3 is 13 residues. J was trimmed by 3 bases and V by 3 bases; bases with no gene match: 0. Full variable domain (outside the CDR3, taken from reference TRBV5-5 and TRBJ2-5): DAGVTQSPTHLIKTRGQQVTLRCSPISGHKSVSWYQQVLGQGPQFIFQYYEKEERGRGNFPDRFSARQFPNYSSELNVNALLLGDSALYLCASSWTGEETQYFGPGTRLLVL.

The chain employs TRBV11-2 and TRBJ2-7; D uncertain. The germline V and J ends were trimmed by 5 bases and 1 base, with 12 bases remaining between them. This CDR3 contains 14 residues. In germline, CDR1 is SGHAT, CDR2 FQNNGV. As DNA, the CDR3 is TGTGCCAGCAGCCCGGCCCGCCCATCCTACGAGCAGTACTTC. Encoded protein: CASSPARPSYEQYF.

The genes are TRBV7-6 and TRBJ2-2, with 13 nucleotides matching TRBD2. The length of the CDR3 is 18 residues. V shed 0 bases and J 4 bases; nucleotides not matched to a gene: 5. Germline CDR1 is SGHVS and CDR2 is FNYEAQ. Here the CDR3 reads CASSLALAGGRGTGELFF. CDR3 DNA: TGTGCCAGCAGCTTAGCACTAGCGGGAGGGAGAGGCACCGGGGAGCTGTTTTTT.

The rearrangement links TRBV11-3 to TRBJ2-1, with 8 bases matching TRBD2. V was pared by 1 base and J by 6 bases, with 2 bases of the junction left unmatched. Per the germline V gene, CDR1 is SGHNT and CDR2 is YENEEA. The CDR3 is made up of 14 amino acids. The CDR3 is CASSLAGGGNEQFF. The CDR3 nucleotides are TGTGCCAGCAGCTTAGCGGGAGGGGGCAATGAGCAGTTCTTC.

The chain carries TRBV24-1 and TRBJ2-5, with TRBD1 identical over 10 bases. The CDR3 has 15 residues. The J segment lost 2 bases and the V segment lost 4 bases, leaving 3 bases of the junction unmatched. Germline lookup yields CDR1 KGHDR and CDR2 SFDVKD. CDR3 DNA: TGTGCCACCAGTGAAGGGACAGGGGTTCAAGAGACCCAGTACTTC. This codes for CATSEGTGVQETQYF.

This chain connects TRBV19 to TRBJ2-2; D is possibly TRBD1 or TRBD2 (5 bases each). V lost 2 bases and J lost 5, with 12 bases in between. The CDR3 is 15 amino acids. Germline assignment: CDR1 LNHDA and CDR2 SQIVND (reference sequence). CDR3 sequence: CASSIRDQKTGELFF. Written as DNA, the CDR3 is TGTGCCAGTAGTATACGGGACCAAAAAACCGGGGAGCTGTTTTTT. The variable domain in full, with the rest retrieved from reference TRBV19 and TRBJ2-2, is DGGITQSPKYLFRKEGQNVTLSCEQNLNHDAMYWYRQDPGQGLRLIYYSQIVNDFQKGDIAEGYSVSREKKESFPLTVTSAQKNPTAFYLCASSIRDQKTGELFFGEGSRLTVL.

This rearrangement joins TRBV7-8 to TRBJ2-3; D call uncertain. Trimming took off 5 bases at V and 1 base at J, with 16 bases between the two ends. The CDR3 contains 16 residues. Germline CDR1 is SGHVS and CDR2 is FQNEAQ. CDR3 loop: CASSPYFGGRTDTQYF. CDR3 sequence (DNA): TGTGCCAGCAGCCCCTATTTTGGCGGACGCACAGATACGCAGTATTTT.

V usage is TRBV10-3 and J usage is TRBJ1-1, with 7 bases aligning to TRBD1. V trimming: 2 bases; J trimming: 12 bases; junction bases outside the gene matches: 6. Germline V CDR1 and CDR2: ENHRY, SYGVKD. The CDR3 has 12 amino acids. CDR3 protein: CAISERTGQTFF. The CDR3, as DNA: TGTGCCATCAGTGAGCGGACAGGCCAAACTTTCTTT.